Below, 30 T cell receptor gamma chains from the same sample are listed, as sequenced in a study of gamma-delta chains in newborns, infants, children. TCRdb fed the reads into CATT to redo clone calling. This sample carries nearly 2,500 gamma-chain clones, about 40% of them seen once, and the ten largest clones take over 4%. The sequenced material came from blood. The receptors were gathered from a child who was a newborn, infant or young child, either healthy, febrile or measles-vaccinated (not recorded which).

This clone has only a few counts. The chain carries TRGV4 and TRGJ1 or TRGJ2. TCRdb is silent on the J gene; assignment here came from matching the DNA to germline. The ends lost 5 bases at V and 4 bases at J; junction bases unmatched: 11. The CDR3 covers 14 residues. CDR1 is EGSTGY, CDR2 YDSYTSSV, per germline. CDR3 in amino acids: CATWGARVYYKKLF. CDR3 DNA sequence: TGTGCCACCTGGGGGGCGAGGGTCTATTATAAGAAACTCTTT.

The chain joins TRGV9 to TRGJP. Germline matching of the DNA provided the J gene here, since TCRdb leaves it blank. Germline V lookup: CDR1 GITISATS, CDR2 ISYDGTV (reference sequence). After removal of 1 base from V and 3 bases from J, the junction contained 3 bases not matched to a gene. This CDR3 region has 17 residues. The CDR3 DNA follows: TGTGCCTTGTGGGAGGTCCAGCAAGAGTTGGGCAAAAAAATCAAGGTATTT. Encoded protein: CALWEVQQELGKKIKVF.

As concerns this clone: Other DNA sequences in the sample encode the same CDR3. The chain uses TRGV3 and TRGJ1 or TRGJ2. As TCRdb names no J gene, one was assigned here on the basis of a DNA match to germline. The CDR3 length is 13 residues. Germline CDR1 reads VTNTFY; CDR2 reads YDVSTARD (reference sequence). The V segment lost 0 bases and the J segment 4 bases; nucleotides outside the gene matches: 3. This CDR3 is CATWDRVYYKKLF. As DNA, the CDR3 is TGTGCCACCTGGGACAGGGTATATTATAAGAAACTCTTT.

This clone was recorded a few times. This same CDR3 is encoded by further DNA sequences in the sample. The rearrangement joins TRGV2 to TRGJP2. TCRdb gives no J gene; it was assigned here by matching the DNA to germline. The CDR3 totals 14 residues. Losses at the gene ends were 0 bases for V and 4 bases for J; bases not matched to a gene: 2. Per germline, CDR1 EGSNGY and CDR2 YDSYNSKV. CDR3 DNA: TGTGCCACCTGGGACGGGCTTAGTGATTGGATCAAGACGTTT. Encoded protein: CATWDGLSDWIKTF.

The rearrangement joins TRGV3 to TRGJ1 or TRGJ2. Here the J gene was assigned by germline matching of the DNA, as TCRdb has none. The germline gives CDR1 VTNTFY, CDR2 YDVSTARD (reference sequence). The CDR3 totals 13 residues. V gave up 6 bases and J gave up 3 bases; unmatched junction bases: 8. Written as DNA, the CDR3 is TGTGCCACCTGGATTGACCTTTATTATAAGAAACTCTTT. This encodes CATWIDLYYKKLF.

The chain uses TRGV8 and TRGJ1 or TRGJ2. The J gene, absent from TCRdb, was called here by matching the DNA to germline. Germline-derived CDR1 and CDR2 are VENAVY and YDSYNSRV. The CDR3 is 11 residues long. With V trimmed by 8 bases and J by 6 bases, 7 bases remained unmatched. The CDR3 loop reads CATLDFYKKLF. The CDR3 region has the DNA TGTGCCACCTTAGATTTTTATAAGAAACTCTTT.

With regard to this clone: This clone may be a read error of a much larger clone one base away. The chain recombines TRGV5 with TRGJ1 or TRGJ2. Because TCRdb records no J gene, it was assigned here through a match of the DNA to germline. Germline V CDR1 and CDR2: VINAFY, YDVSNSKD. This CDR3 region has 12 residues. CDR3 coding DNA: TGTGCCACCGGGGACAGGCGTTATAAGAAACTCTTT. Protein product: CATGDRRYKKLF.

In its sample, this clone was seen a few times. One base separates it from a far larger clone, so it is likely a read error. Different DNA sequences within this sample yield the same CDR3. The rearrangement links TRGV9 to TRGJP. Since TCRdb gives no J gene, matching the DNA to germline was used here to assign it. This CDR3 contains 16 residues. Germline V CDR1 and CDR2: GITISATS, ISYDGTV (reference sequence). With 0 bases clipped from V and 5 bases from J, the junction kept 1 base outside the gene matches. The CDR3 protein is CALWEVKELGKKIKVF. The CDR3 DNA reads TGTGCCTTGTGGGAGGTGAAAGAGTTGGGCAAAAAAATCAAGGTATTT.

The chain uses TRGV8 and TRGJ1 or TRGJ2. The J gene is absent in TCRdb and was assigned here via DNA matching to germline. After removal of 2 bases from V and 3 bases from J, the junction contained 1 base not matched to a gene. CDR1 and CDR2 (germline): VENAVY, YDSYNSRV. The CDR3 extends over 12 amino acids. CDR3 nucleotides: TGTGCCACCTGGGATACTTATTATAAGAAACTCTTT. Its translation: CATWDTYYKKLF.

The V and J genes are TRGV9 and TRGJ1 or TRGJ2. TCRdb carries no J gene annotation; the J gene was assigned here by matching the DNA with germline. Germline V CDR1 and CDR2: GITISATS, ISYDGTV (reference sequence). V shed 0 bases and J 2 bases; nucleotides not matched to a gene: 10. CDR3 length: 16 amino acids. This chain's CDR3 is CALWEVQGVHYYKKLF. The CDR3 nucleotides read TGTGCCTTGTGGGAGGTGCAGGGTGTTCATTATTATAAGAAACTCTTT.

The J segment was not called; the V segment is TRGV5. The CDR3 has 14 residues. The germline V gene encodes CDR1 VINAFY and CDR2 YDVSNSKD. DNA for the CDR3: TGTGCCACCTGGGACAGCCCCCATTATTATAAAAAACTCTTT. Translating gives CATWDSPHYYKKLF.

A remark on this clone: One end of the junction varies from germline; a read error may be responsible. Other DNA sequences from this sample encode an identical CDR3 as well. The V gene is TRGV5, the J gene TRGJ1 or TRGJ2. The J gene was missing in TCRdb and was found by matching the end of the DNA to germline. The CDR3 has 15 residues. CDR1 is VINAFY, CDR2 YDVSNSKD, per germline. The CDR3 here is CATWDTSLSYYKKLF. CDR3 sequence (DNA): TGTGCCACCTGGGACACAAGCCTCTCGTATTACAAGAAACTCTTT.

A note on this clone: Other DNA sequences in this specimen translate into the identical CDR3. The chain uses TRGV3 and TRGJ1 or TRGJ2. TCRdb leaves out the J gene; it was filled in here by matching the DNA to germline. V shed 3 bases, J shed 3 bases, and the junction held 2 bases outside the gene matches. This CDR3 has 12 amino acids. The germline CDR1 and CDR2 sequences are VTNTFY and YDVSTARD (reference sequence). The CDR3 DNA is TGTGCCACCTGGGACGGTTATTATAAGAAACTCTTT. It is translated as CATWDGYYKKLF.

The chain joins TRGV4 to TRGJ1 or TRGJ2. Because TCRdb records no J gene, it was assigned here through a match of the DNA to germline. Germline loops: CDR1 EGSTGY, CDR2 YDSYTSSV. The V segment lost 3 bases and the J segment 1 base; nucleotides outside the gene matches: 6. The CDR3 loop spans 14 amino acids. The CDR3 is CATWDFLNYYKKLF. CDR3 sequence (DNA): TGTGCCACCTGGGATTTCCTAAATTATTATAAGAAACTCTTT.

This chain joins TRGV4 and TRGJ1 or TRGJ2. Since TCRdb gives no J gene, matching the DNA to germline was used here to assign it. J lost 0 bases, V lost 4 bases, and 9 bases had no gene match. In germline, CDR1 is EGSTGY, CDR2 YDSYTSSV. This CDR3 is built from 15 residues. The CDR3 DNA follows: TGTGCCACCTGGGACAGTTATTCGAATTATTATAAGAAACTCTTT. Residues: CATWDSYSNYYKKLF.

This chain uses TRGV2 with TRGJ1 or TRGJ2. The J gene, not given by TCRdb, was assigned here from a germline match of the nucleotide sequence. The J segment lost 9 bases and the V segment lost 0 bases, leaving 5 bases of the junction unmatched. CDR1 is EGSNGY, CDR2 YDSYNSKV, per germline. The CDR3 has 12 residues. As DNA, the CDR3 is TGTGCCACCTGGGACGGGTGGGGTAAGAAACTCTTT. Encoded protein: CATWDGWGKKLF.

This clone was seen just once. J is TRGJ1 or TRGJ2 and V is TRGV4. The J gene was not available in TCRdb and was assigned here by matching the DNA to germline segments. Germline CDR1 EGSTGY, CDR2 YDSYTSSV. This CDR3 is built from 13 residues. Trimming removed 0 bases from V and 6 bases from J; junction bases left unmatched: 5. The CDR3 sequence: CATWDGDRYKKLF. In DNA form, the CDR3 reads TGTGCCACCTGGGATGGGGACCGTTATAAGAAACTCTTT.

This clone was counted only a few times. The CDR3 region has the DNA TGTGCCACCTGGGACAGGCATTATTATAAGAAACTCTTT. Translating gives CATWDRHYYKKLF. This chain connects TRGV5 to TRGJ1 or TRGJ2. The J gene was missing in TCRdb and was found by matching the end of the DNA to germline. Unmatched junction bases numbered 1, after V lost 0 bases and J lost 2 bases. This CDR3 comprises 13 residues. Per the germline V gene, CDR1 is VINAFY and CDR2 is YDVSNSKD.

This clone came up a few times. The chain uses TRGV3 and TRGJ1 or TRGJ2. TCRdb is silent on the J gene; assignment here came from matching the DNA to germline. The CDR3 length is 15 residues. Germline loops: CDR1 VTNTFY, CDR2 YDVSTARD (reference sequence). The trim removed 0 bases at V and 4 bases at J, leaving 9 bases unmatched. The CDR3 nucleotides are TGTGCCACCTGGGACAGGCCCCCGGCGTATTATAAGAAACTCTTT. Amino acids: CATWDRPPAYYKKLF.

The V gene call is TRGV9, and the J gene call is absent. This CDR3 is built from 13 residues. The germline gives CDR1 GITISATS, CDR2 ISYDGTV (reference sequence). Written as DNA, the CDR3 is TGTGCCTTGTGGGAGTTGCGGGGTTATAAGAAACTATTT. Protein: CALWELRGYKKLF.

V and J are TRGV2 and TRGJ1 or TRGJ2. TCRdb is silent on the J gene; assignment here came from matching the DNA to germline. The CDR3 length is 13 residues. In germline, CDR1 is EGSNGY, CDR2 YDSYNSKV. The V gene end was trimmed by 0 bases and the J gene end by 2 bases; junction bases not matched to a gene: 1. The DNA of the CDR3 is TGTGCCACCTGGGACGGGGATTATTATAAGAAACTCTTT. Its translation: CATWDGDYYKKLF.

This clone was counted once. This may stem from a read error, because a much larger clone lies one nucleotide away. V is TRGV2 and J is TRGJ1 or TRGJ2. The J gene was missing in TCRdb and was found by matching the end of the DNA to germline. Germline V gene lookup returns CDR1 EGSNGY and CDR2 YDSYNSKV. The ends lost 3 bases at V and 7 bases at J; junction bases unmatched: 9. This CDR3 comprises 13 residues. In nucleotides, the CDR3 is TGTGCCACCTGGGACAGGCGGGGATATAAGAAACTCTTT. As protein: CATWDRRGYKKLF.

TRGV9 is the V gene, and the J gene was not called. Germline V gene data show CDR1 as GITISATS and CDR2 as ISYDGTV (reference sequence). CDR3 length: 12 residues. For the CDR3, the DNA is TGTGCCTTGTGGGAGGTCAATTATAAGAAGCTCTTT. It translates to CALWEVNYKKLF.

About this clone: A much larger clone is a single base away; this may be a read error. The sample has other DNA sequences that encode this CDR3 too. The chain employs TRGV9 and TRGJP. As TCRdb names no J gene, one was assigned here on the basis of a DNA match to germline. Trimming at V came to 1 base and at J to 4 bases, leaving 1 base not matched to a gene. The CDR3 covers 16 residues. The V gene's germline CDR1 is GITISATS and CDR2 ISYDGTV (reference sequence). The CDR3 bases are TGTGCCTTGTGGGAGGTCCAAGAGTTGGGCAAAAAAATCAAGGTATTT. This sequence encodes CALWEVQELGKKIKVF.

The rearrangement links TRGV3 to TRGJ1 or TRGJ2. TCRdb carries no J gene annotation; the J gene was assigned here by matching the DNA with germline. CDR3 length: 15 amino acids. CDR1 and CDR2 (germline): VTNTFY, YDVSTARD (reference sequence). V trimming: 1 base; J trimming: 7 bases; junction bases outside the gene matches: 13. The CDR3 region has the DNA TGTGCCACCTGGGACAGTGGGAGATTTGGATATAAGAAACTCTTT. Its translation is CATWDSGRFGYKKLF.

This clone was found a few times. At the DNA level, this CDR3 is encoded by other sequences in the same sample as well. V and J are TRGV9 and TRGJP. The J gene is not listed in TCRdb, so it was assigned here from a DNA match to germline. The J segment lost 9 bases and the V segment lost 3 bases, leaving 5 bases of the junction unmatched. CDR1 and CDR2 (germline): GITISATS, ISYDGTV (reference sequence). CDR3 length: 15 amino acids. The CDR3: CALWETGLGKKIKVF. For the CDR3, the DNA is TGTGCCTTGTGGGAGACCGGGTTGGGCAAAAAAATCAAGGTATTT.

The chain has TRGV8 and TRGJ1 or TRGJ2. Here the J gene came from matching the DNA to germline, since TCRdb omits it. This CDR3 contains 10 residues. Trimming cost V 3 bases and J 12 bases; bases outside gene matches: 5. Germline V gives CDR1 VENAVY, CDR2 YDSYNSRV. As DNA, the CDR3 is TGTGCCACCTGGGATTGGGGGAAACTCTTT. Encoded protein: CATWDWGKLF.

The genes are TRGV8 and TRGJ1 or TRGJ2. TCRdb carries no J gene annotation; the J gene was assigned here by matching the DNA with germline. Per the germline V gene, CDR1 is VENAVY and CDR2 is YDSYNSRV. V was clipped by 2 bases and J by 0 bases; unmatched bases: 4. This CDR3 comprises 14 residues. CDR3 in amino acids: CATWDKENYYKKLF. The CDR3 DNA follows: TGTGCCACCTGGGATAAAGAGAATTATTATAAGAAACTCTTT.

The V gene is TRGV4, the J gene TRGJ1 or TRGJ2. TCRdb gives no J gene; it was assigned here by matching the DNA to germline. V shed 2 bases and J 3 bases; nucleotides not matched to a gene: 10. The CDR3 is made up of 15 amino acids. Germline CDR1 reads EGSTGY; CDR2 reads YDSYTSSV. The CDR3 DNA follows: TGTGCCACCTGGGATGAGGGAACTTCTTATTATAAGAAACTCTTT. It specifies CATWDEGTSYYKKLF.

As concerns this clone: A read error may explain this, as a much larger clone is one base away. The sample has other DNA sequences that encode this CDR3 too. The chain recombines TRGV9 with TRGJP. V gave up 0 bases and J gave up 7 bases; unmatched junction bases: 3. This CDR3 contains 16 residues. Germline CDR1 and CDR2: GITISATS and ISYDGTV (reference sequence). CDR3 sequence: CALWEVQELGKKIKVF. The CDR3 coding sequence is TGTGCCTTGTGGGAGGTGCAGGAGTTGGGCAAAAAAATCAAGGTATTT.